The 27 T cell receptor beta chains below come from one sample, sequenced in a study of T-cell memory formation after mild COVID-19. TCRdb fed the 5' RACE reads into MiXCR, producing one record per CDR3 protein. This sample has 200,000 or so distinct CDR3 sequences, with roughly 16% found just once. Sequenced material: PBMCs or a T cell subset sorted from them (not recorded which). The receptors come from an adult woman who had mild COVID-19 (a few samples of this study predate the infection). Cell type and time point are not known.

The chain couples TRBV7-9 to TRBJ1-5, with D unresolved. V was clipped by 1 base and J by 7 bases, with 11 bases between them. There are 14 residues in the CDR3. Per the germline V gene, CDR1 is SEHNR and CDR2 is FQNEAQ (reference sequence). The CDR3 sequence: CASSLDATPQPQHF. DNA for the CDR3: TGTGCCAGCAGCTTAGACGCGACCCCCCAGCCCCAGCATTTT.

This clonotype was recorded a few times. The rearrangement uses TRBV28 and TRBJ1-2; no clear D gene. CDR1 and CDR2 (germline): MDHEN, SYDVKM. CDR3 length: 15 residues. The ends were cut back, 2 bases at V and 5 bases at J, with 15 bases in the middle. The CDR3 reads CASSLPRQAIYGYTF. CDR3 DNA sequence: TGTGCCAGCAGTTTACCCCGGCAGGCCATATATGGCTACACCTTC.

The chain recombines TRBV5-1 with TRBJ1-1; D possibly corresponds to TRBD1 (5 bases). Between the trimmed V and J ends, which lost 3 bases and 6 bases, there was a span of 18 bases. The germline V gene has CDR1 SGHRS and CDR2 YFSETQ. CDR3 length: 15 amino acids. DNA for the CDR3: TGCGCCAGCAGCTCCCATCGAGGACGGGGGGCTGAAGCTTTCTTT. Protein product: CASSSHRGRGAEAFF. The full variable domain, rest sourced from reference TRBV5-1 and TRBJ1-1, is KAGVTQTPRYLIKTRGQQVTLSCSPISGHRSVSWYQQTPGQGLQFLFEYFSETQRNKGNFPGRFSGRQFSNSRSEMNVSTLELGDSALYLCASSSHRGRGAEAFFGQGTRLTVV.

The chain couples TRBV15 to TRBJ2-7; maybe TRBD2 (5 bases). The CDR3 totals 15 residues. Germline CDR1 and CDR2: LNHNV and YYDKDF (reference sequence). V was trimmed by 4 bases and J by 5 bases, leaving 18 bases between them. DNA of the CDR3: TGTGCCACCAGCACCCGATTAGGAGGACGCGACGAGCAGTACTTC. It yields the protein CATSTRLGGRDEQYF.

The J gene is TRBJ2-3, the V gene TRBV19, with D possibly TRBD1 on 6 matching bases. CDR3 length: 14 residues. The ends were cut back, 5 bases at V and 3 bases at J, with 12 bases in the middle. Germline CDR1 and CDR2: LNHDA and SQIVND (reference sequence). CDR3 sequence (DNA): TGTGCCAGTAGTTCCAACACAGGGACAGATACGCAGTATTTT. Its protein is CASSSNTGTDTQYF. Based on the CDR3 plus reference TRBV19 and TRBJ2-3, the full variable domain is DGGITQSPKYLFRKEGQNVTLSCEQNLNHDAMYWYRQDPGQGLRLIYYSQIVNDFQKGDIAEGYSVSREKKESFPLTVTSAQKNPTAFYLCASSSNTGTDTQYFGPGTRLTVL.

The chain employs TRBV9 and TRBJ2-1; 9 bases map to TRBD2. The CDR3 length is 16 residues. Unmatched junction bases numbered 10, after V lost 0 bases and J lost 9 bases. Germline loops: CDR1 SGDLS, CDR2 YYNGEE. DNA of the CDR3: TGTGCCAGCAGCGTAGTGCGGGGGGGCCGTATCAGTGAGCAGTTCTTC. Translated: CASSVVRGGRISEQFF.

This clonotype has only a few counts. The V gene is TRBV18, the J gene TRBJ2-7; no reliable D call. Germline values: CDR1 KGHSH, CDR2 LQKENI. Trimming shortened V by 1 base and J by 6 bases, and 16 bases separated the two germline ends. The CDR3 length is 15 residues. This chain's CDR3 is CASSPLLASGVEQYF. CDR3 nucleotides: TGTGCCAGCTCACCACTCCTCGCTTCTGGAGTCGAGCAGTACTTC.

This sequence joins TRBV12-3 or TRBV12-4 and TRBJ1-1; D might be TRBD1 (5 bases). The CDR3 spans 13 residues. V lost 10 bases and J 1 base, leaving 13 bases between the germline ends. In nucleotides, the CDR3 is TGTGCCACCCACCGGGGGGGGAACACTGAAGCTTTCTTT. Protein: CATHRGGNTEAFF.

This chain connects TRBV11-2 to TRBJ2-5; TRBD2 agrees at 14 bases. Germline V CDR1 and CDR2: SGHAT, FQNNGV. Unmatched junction bases numbered 7, after V lost 5 bases and J lost 5 bases. The CDR3 extends over 16 amino acids. The CDR3: CASSPRLAGGRETQYF. The CDR3 DNA sequence: TGTGCCAGCAGCCCACGACTAGCGGGGGGGCGGGAGACCCAGTACTTC.

This clonotype was counted between two and nine times. The chain uses TRBV15 and TRBJ2-1; 12 bases map to TRBD2. Unmatched junction bases numbered 2, after V lost 4 bases and J lost 7 bases. The CDR3 loop spans 14 amino acids. Germline values: CDR1 LNHNV, CDR2 YYDKDF (reference sequence). The CDR3 sequence is CATSTSGRGNEQFF. In DNA, the CDR3 is TGTGCCACCAGCACTAGCGGGAGGGGAAATGAGCAGTTCTTC.

This clonotype occurred a few times. This rearrangement joins TRBV7-2 to TRBJ2-7; D gene ambiguous. Looked up from germline, CDR1 is SGHTA and CDR2 is FQGNSA. The CDR3 covers 14 residues. Trimming removed 5 bases at V and 2 bases at J, with 13 bases between. CDR3 sequence (DNA): TGTGCCAGCAGCACTAACTCGGTCACCTACGAGCAGTACTTC. This translates into CASSTNSVTYEQYF.

This chain links TRBV7-2 with TRBJ1-5; 7 nucleotides agree with TRBD1. Germline values: CDR1 SGHTA, CDR2 FQGNSA. The CDR3 totals 15 residues. The junction had 4 bases not matched to a gene; V was cut back by 5 bases and J by 0 bases. CDR3 in DNA: TGTGCCAGCAGCGCGACAGGGACTAGCAATCAGCCCCAGCATTTT. Protein sequence: CASSATGTSNQPQHF.

The chain uses TRBV4-1 and TRBJ2-3, with D tentatively TRBD1 or TRBD2 (6 bases each). The CDR3 extends over 17 amino acids. Germline lookup yields CDR1 MGHRA and CDR2 YSYEKL. Trimming shortened V by 0 bases and J by 0 bases, and 13 bases separated the two germline ends. DNA for the CDR3: TGCGCCAGCAGCCAAGAAAGTGGGGGGCTTAGCACAGATACGCAGTATTTT. Amino acids: CASSQESGGLSTDTQYF.

The chain recombines TRBV5-1 with TRBJ2-3, with D possibly being TRBD2 (6 bases). V lost 0 bases and J lost 1, with 9 bases in between. This CDR3 has 15 amino acids. Germline V gene data show CDR1 as SGHRS and CDR2 as YFSETQ. As DNA, the CDR3 is TGCGCCAGCAGCTTGGTCCCTAGCGGCACAGATACGCAGTATTTT. This encodes CASSLVPSGTDTQYF.

In its sample, this clonotype was seen a few times. The CDR3 DNA sequence: TGTGCCACCAGTGATTCCCCGGGACAGGGGTCCTACGAGCAGTACTTC. Amino acids: CATSDSPGQGSYEQYF. The chain links TRBV24-1 to TRBJ2-7, with 10 bases lining up with TRBD1. The CDR3 totals 16 residues. From germline, CDR1 is KGHDR and CDR2 SFDVKD. The J segment lost 1 base and the V segment lost 2 bases, leaving 4 bases of the junction unmatched.

This chain uses TRBV5-1 with TRBJ2-2, with 13 nucleotides matching TRBD2. Germline loops: CDR1 SGHRS, CDR2 YFSETQ. This CDR3 comprises 17 residues. The V and J ends lost 3 bases and 0 bases, in that order; junction bases with no gene match: 2. CDR3 protein: CASSWTSGSPNTGELFF. The CDR3 bases are TGCGCCAGCAGCTGGACTAGCGGGAGCCCGAACACCGGGGAGCTGTTTTTT.

The chain couples TRBV30 to TRBJ2-3, with D unclear. There are 12 residues in the CDR3. Trimming removed 5 bases from V and 2 bases from J, with 8 bases in between. The V gene's germline CDR1 is GTSNPN and CDR2 SVGIG (reference sequence). The CDR3 loop reads CAWEAATDTQYF. The CDR3 nucleotides are TGTGCCTGGGAAGCAGCCACAGATACGCAGTATTTT.

The sample holds a few counts of this clonotype. This sequence joins TRBV7-3 and TRBJ2-3; 7 bases match TRBD2. With 2 bases clipped from V and 2 bases from J, the junction kept 7 bases outside the gene matches. Germline assignment: CDR1 SGHTA and CDR2 FQGTGA. This CDR3 is built from 16 residues. The DNA of the CDR3 is TGTGCCAGCAGCTTACGAAGCGGGGCTACCACAGATACGCAGTATTTT. Translating it yields CASSLRSGATTDTQYF.

The V call is TRBV6-6, the J call TRBJ2-2; 8 nucleotides line up with TRBD1. The CDR3 extends over 15 amino acids. Germline CDR1 MNHNY, CDR2 SVGAGI (reference sequence). Trimming removed 7 bases from V and 4 bases from J; junction bases left unmatched: 8. CDR3 sequence: CASKDRGAGTGELFF. CDR3 in DNA: TGTGCCAGCAAAGACAGGGGAGCGGGCACCGGGGAGCTGTTTTTT.

V usage is TRBV9 and J usage is TRBJ2-5; tentatively, D is TRBD2 (5 bases). Germline V CDR1 and CDR2: SGDLS, YYNGEE. CDR3 length: 15 residues. V shed 2 bases and J shed 2 bases, with 13 bases lying between them. In nucleotides, the CDR3 is TGTGCCAGCAGCGTCTTAAACGGGGTTCAAGAGACCCAGTACTTC. Encoded protein: CASSVLNGVQETQYF.

This clonotype came up a few times. CDR3 in amino acids: CASSLGRGANNEQFF. In DNA, the CDR3 is TGCGCCAGCAGCTTGGGGCGGGGGGCAAACAATGAGCAGTTCTTC. V gene TRBV5-1 combines with J gene TRBJ2-1, with 8 nucleotides matching TRBD2. Germline CDR1 reads SGHRS; CDR2 reads YFSETQ. The CDR3 length is 15 residues. After removal of 0 bases from V and 5 bases from J, the junction contained 4 bases not matched to a gene.

This clonotype was counted only a few times. The V and J genes are TRBV18 and TRBJ2-5; 8 bases align to TRBD2. The V gene end was trimmed by 0 bases and the J gene end by 5 bases; junction bases not matched to a gene: 20. Germline-derived CDR1 and CDR2 are KGHSH and LQKENI. This CDR3 region has 20 residues. CDR3 bases: TGTGCCAGCTCACCACCGGGTAGCCTAGCGGGCCTCCTGGGAGGCGAGACCCAGTACTTC. This gives the protein CASSPPGSLAGLLGGETQYF.

This rearrangement joins TRBV5-4 to TRBJ1-2; the D gene is possibly TRBD1 (6 bases). The CDR3 is 15 amino acids. V lost 3 bases and J lost 4, with 16 bases in between. In germline, CDR1 is SGHNT, CDR2 YYREEE (reference sequence). This CDR3 is CASSSPGHGLYGYTF. As DNA, the CDR3 is TGTGCCAGCAGCTCGCCGGGACACGGGCTCTATGGCTACACCTTC. The whole variable domain, remainder taken from reference TRBV5-4 and TRBJ1-2, is ETGVTQSPTHLIKTRGQQVTLRCSSQSGHNTVSWYQQALGQGPQFIFQYYREEENGRGNFPPRFSGLQFPNYSSELNVNALELDDSALYLCASSSPGHGLYGYTFGSGTRLTVV.

This clonotype was recorded a few times. This chain links TRBV12-3 or TRBV12-4 with TRBJ2-1, with 7 bases identical to TRBD2. V lost 5 bases and J lost 10; bases outside the gene matches: 11. This CDR3 has 14 residues. The CDR3: CASSPSPPGREQFF. The DNA of the CDR3 is TGTGCCAGCAGTCCCTCCCCTCCCGGGAGGGAGCAGTTCTTC.

This clonotype was counted only a few times. The rearrangement joins TRBV29-1 to TRBJ2-7; D may match TRBD1 or TRBD2 (5 bases each). Germline V lookup: CDR1 SQVTM, CDR2 ANQGSEA. V shed 4 bases and J shed 1 base, with 11 bases lying between them. The CDR3 sequence is 13 residues long. The CDR3 spells CSVGGTDSYEQYF. The CDR3, as DNA: TGCAGCGTTGGGGGGACCGATTCCTACGAGCAGTACTTC.

In nucleotides, the CDR3 is TGTGCCAGCAGGCCGGACAGGGGGTCCCTCACTGAAGCTTTCTTT. The encoded protein is CASRPDRGSLTEAFF. The chain joins TRBV6-2 or TRBV6-3 to TRBJ1-1; 10 bases map to TRBD1. The CDR3 totals 15 residues. Germline CDR1 MNHEY, CDR2 SVGEGT. V lost 6 bases and J lost 4; bases outside the gene matches: 8.

This clonotype was picked up a small number of times. V and J are TRBV12-3 or TRBV12-4 and TRBJ2-5; weak D call: TRBD2 (6 bases). V lost 7 bases and J 4 bases, leaving 16 bases between the germline ends. CDR3 size: 14 residues. In nucleotides, the CDR3 is TGTGCCAGCACCCTCCAACTAGCTTTAGAGACCCAGTACTTC. This gives the protein CASTLQLALETQYF.